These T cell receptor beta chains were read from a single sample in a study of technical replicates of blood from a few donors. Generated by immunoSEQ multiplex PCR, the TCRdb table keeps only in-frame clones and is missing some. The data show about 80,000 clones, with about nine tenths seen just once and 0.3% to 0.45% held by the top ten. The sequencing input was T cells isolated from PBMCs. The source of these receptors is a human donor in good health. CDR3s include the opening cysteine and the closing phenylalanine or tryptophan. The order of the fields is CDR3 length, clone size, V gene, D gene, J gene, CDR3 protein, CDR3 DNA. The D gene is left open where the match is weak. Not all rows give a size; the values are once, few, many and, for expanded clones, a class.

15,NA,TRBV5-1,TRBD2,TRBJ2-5,CASSLLAGLGETQYF,TGCGCCAGCAGCTTATTAGCGGGGCTTGGCGAGACCCAGTACTTC
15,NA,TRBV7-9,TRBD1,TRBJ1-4,CASSLGQGTNEKLFF,TGTGCCAGCAGCTTAGGACAGGGAACGAATGAAAAACTGTTTTTT
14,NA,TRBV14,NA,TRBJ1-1,CASSHAPGPGEAFF,TGTGCCAGCAGCCATGCTCCAGGCCCAGGGGAAGCTTTCTTT
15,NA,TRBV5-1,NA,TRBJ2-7,CASSLVPGQGSEQYF,TGCGCCAGCAGCCTCGTCCCGGGACAAGGTAGCGAGCAGTACTTC
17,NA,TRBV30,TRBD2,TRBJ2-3,CAWSVLVLAGRADTQYF,TGTGCCTGGAGTGTACTAGTACTAGCGGGACGGGCAGATACGCAGTATTTT
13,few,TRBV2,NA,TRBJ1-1,CASSAGLNTEAFF,TGTGCCAGCAGCGCGGGACTCAACACTGAAGCTTTCTTT
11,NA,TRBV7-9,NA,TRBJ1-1,CATSGAIEAFF,TGTGCCACCTCAGGGGCGATTGAAGCTTTCTTT
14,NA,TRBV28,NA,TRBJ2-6,CASSLVSGANVLTF,TGTGCCAGCAGTCTAGTCTCTGGGGCCAACGTCCTGACTTTC
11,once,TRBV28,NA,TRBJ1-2,CASSPSYGYTF,TGTGCCAGCAGTCCGAGCTATGGCTACACCTTC
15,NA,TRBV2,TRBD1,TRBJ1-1,CASSETRTGLTEAFF,TGTGCCAGCAGTGAGACTAGGACAGGGCTAACTGAAGCTTTCTTT
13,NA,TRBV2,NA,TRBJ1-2,CASPGGANYGYTF,TGTGCCAGCCCCGGCGGAGCTAACTATGGCTACACCTTC
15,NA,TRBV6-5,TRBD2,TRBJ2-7,CASSYYGGSSYEQYF,TGTGCCAGCAGTTACTACGGGGGGAGCTCCTACGAGCAGTACTTC
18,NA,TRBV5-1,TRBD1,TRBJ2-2,CASSLAGTGGSNTGELFF,TGCGCCAGCAGCTTGGCCGGGACAGGGGGCTCGAACACCGGGGAGCTGTTTTTT
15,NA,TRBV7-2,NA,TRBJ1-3,CASSPLRGSGNTIYF,TGTGCCAGCAGCCCCCTTAGGGGCTCTGGAAACACCATATATTTT
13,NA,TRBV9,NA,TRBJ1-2,CASSAHPGLGYTF,TGTGCCAGCAGCGCGCACCCAGGGTTAGGCTACACCTTC
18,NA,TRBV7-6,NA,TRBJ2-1,CASSPPTVDWLRRNEQFF,TGTGCCAGCAGCCCGCCAACCGTTGACTGGTTGCGTCGGAATGAGCAGTTCTTC
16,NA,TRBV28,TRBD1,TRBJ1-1,CASSLLGDSEGREAFF,TGTGCCAGCAGTTTATTGGGGGACAGCGAAGGGAGGGAAGCTTTCTTT
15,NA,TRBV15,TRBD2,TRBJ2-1,CATSRAGSGINEQFF,TGTGCCACCAGCAGAGCCGGTAGCGGGATAAATGAGCAGTTCTTC
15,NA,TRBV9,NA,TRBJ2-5,CASSPRLRPQETQYF,TGTGCCAGCAGCCCCCGCCTGCGGCCGCAAGAGACCCAGTACTTC
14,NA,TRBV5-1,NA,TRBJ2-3,CASSLAEGTDTQYF,TGCGCCAGCAGCTTGGCAGAAGGCACAGATACGCAGTATTTT
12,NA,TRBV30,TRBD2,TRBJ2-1,CAWSLADNEQFF,TGTGCCTGGAGTCTAGCGGACAATGAGCAGTTCTTC
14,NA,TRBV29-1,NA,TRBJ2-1,CSHGGAGWDSEQFF,TGCAGCCACGGTGGGGCAGGCTGGGATAGTGAGCAGTTCTTC
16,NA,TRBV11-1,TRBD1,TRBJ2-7,CASSLNPRDSTYEQYF,TGTGCCAGCAGCTTAAATCCCCGGGACAGTACCTACGAGCAGTACTTC
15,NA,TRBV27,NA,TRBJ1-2,CASRPYGEGDYGYTF,TGTGCCAGCAGGCCCTACGGGGAGGGGGACTATGGCTACACCTTC
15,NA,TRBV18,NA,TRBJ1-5,CASSPMEREEQPQHF,TGTGCCAGCTCACCGATGGAAAGAGAGGAACAGCCCCAGCATTTT
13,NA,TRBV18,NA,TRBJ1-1,CASSPSQDPEAFF,TGTGCCAGCTCACCCTCTCAGGATCCTGAAGCTTTCTTT
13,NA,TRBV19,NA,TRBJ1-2,CASKFRANYGYTF,TGTGCCAGTAAATTCAGGGCTAACTATGGCTACACCTTC
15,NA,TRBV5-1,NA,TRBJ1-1,CASSLMTGENTEAFF,TGCGCCAGCAGCCTAATGACAGGAGAAAACACTGAAGCTTTCTTT
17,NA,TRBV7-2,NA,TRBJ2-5,CASSLHLASTYQETQYF,TGTGCCAGCAGCTTACACCTAGCGAGTACTTACCAAGAGACCCAGTACTTC
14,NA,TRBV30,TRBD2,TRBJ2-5,CAWSRTSAGETQYF,TGTGCCTGGAGCAGGACTAGCGCGGGGGAGACCCAGTACTTC
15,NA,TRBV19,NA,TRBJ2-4,CASSRLGVDLNIQYF,TGTGCCAGTAGTAGACTCGGCGTGGATTTAAACATTCAGTACTTC
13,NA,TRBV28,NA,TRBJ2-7,CASSLPQDYEQYF,TGTGCCAGCAGTTTACCCCAGGACTACGAGCAGTACTTC
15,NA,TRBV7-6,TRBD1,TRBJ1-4,CASSLETTGGKKLFF,TGTGCCAGCAGCTTAGAAACCACAGGGGGCAAAAAACTGTTTTTT
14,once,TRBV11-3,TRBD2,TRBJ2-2,CASSFDGRTGELFF,TGTGCCAGCAGCTTTGACGGGAGGACCGGGGAGCTGTTTTTT
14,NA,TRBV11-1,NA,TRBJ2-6,CASSLYSGANVLTF,TGTGCCAGCAGCCTGTACTCTGGGGCCAACGTCCTGACTTTC
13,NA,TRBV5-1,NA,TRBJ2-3,CASSLYYTDTQYF,TGCGCCAGCAGCTTGTACTACACAGATACGCAGTATTTT
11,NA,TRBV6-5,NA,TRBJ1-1,CAIGQNTEAFF,TGTGCCATAGGACAGAACACTGAAGCTTTCTTT
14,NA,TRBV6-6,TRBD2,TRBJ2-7,CASLKGLDLNEQYF,TGTGCCAGCTTAAAAGGACTAGACCTGAACGAGCAGTACTTC
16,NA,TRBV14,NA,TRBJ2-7,CASSQGTLPPHYEQYF,TGTGCCAGCAGCCAGGGGACACTCCCGCCCCACTACGAGCAGTACTTC
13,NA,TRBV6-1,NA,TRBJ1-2,CASSQPGHDRYTF,TGTGCCAGCAGCCAACCGGGACATGATCGCTACACCTTC
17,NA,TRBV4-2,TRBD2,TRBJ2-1,CASSLFVGTSGNNEQFF,TGTGCCAGCAGCCTGTTCGTGGGGACTAGCGGGAACAATGAGCAGTTCTTC
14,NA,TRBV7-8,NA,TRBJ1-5,CASSLRDNGQPQHF,TGTGCCAGCAGCTTAAGGGACAACGGTCAGCCCCAGCATTTT
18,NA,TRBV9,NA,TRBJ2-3,CASSVEGGGGPYTDTQYF,TGTGCCAGCAGCGTAGAGGGAGGGGGGGGCCCTTATACAGATACGCAGTATTTT
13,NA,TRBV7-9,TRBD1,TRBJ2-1,CASSSGTGNEQFF,TGTGCCAGCAGCTCAGGGACAGGGAACGAGCAGTTCTTC
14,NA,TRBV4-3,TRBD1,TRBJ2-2,CASSPWTGGGELFF,TGCGCCAGCAGCCCTTGGACAGGGGGCGGGGAGCTGTTTTTT
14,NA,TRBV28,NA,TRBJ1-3,CASSLGTPGNTIYF,TGTGCCAGCAGTTTAGGGACACCGGGAAACACCATATATTTT
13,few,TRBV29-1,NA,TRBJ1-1,CSVEDHNRREAFF,TGCAGCGTTGAAGATCATAATCGGAGGGAAGCTTTCTTT
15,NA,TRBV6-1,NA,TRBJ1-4,CASSVGQSYVEKLFF,TGTGCCAGCAGTGTTGGACAGTCCTATGTAGAAAAACTGTTTTTT
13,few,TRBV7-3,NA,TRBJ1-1,CASTEQPNTEAFF,TGTGCCAGTACCGAACAACCGAACACTGAAGCTTTCTTT
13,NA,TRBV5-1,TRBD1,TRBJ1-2,CASGSGQGLGYTF,TGCGCCAGCGGGTCGGGACAGGGGCTTGGCTACACCTTC
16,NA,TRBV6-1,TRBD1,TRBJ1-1,CASSEGQGFMNTEAFF,TGTGCCAGCAGTGAGGGACAGGGATTCATGAACACTGAAGCTTTCTTT
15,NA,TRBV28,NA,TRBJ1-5,CASSLEVLFEQPQHF,TGTGCCAGCAGTTTAGAAGTACTCTTCGAGCAGCCCCAGCATTTT
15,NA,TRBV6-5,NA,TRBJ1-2,CASRNPGFMNDGYTF,TGTGCCAGCAGGAATCCCGGGTTCATGAACGATGGCTACACCTTC
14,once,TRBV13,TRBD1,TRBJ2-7,CASSPDRGAHEQYF,TGTGCCAGCAGCCCCGACAGGGGGGCTCACGAGCAGTACTTC
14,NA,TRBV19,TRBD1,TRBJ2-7,CASSSRTGLREQYF,TGTGCCAGTAGTTCCCGGACAGGGTTACGCGAGCAGTACTTC
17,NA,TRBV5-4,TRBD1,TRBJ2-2,CASSGGLTGGRTGELFF,TGTGCCAGCAGCGGAGGCCTGACAGGGGGCCGAACCGGGGAGCTGTTTTTT